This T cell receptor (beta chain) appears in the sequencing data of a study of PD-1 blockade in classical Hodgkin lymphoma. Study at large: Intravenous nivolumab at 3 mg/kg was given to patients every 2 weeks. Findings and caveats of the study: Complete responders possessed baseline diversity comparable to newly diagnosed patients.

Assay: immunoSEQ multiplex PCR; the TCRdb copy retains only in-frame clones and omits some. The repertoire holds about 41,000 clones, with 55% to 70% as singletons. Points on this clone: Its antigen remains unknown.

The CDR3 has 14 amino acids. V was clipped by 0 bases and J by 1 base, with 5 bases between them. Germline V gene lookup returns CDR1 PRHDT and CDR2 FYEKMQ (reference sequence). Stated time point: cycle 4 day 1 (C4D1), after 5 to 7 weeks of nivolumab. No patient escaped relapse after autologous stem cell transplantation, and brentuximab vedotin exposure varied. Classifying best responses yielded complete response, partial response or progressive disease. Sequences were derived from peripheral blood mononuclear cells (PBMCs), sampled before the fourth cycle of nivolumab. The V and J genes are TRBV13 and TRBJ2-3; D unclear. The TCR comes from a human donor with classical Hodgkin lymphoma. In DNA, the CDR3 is TGTGCCAGCAGCTTAGGCAGCCGCACAGATACGCAGTATTTT. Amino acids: CASSLGSRTDTQYF.